These 20 T cell receptor beta chains share one sample of origin, sequenced in a study of T cell changes during pregnancy in multiple sclerosis. Using immunoSEQ multiplex PCR, the repertoire was profiled, and TCRdb retains in-frame clones only, with some absent. The table has fewer than 85,000 clones, just over 90% seen once. Sequencing was performed on peripheral blood, taken in the second trimester of pregnancy. The receptors derive from a female donor with multiple sclerosis, enrolled in a pregnancy study.

J is TRBJ1-2 and V is TRBV7-9; 8 bases line up with TRBD1. The CDR3 contains 14 residues. The junction had 5 bases not matched to a gene; V was cut back by 4 bases and J by 4 bases. Germline CDR1 SEHNR, CDR2 FQNEAQ (reference sequence). The CDR3 sequence: CASSSRQGTYGYTF. CDR3 in DNA: TGTGCCAGCAGCTCTAGACAGGGGACCTATGGCTACACCTTC. The complete variable domain, with remaining parts taken from reference TRBV7-9 and TRBJ1-2, reads DTGVSQNPRHKITKRGQNVTFRCDPISEHNRLYWYRQTLGQGPEFLTYFQNEAQLEKSRLLSDRFSAERPKGSFSTLEIQRTEQGDSAMYLCASSSRQGTYGYTFGSGTRLTVV.

This clone was picked up a small number of times. This sequence joins TRBV16 and TRBJ1-1, with D perhaps TRBD1 (5 bases). The germline CDR1 and CDR2 sequences are KGHSY and FQNENV. With 4 bases removed from V and 1 base from J, the gap between germline ends came to 13 bases. The CDR3 consists of 15 residues. CDR3 region: CASSPSGGANTEAFF. As DNA, the CDR3 is TGTGCCAGCAGCCCGTCGGGGGGTGCGAACACTGAAGCTTTCTTT.

The rearrangement links TRBV27 to TRBJ1-1; 8 bases agree with TRBD1. CDR1 and CDR2 (germline): MNHEY, SMNVEV (reference sequence). CDR3 length equals 18 residues. The ends lost 4 bases at V and 8 bases at J; junction bases unmatched: 21. The chain's CDR3 is CASSSRGRDQRTLREAFF. As DNA, the CDR3 is TGTGCCAGCAGTTCCAGGGGGCGGGATCAACGAACACTGAGGGAAGCTTTCTTT.

V gene TRBV4-1 combines with J gene TRBJ1-1; D is ambiguous. Germline values: CDR1 MGHRA, CDR2 YSYEKL. The CDR3 has 17 amino acids. Trimming stripped 1 base from V and 6 bases from J, with 21 bases between. CDR3: CASSQVVAGWDTPEAFF. The CDR3 DNA follows: TGCGCCAGCAGCCAAGTGGTGGCGGGGTGGGATACCCCTGAAGCTTTCTTT.

The gene calls are TRBV6-5 and TRBJ1-6; D gene uncertain. The CDR3 runs 13 residues. The germline gives CDR1 MNHEY, CDR2 SVGAGI. V dropped 6 bases and J dropped 9 bases, with 12 bases sitting between them. The CDR3 DNA is TGTGCCAGCAGGACGGGTGATCGTTCACCCCTCCACTTT. It codes for CASRTGDRSPLHF.

This rearrangement joins TRBV6-5 to TRBJ2-5, with unresolved D. Germline-derived CDR1 and CDR2 are MNHEY and SVGAGI. The V gene lost 0 bases and the J gene lost 3 bases, with 8 bases spanning the gap. The CDR3 sequence is 14 residues long. The CDR3 bases are TGTGCCAGCAGTTACTCGGGCATAGAAGAGACCCAGTACTTC. This codes for CASSYSGIEETQYF.

A single count supports this clone. The V call is TRBV6-1, the J call TRBJ1-5, with TRBD1 matching over 7 bases. CDR1 is MNHNS, CDR2 SASEGT, per germline. J gave up 1 base and V 8 bases, and 5 bases lay outside the gene matches. CDR3 length: 14 residues. Here the CDR3 DNA reads TGTGCCAGCGGATGGACAGGAAGCAATCAGCCCCAGCATTTT. Protein: CASGWTGSNQPQHF.

This chain connects TRBV4-1 to TRBJ2-1; 15 bases are a match to TRBD2. The ends lost 4 bases at V and 9 bases at J; junction bases unmatched: 7. The CDR3 is 16 amino acids. Germline values: CDR1 MGHRA, CDR2 YSYEKL. The CDR3 bases are TGCGCCAGCAGCCCGCCTTGGACTAGCGGGGGGGTTGAGCAGTTCTTC. Its translation is CASSPPWTSGGVEQFF.

This chain uses TRBV7-9 with TRBJ1-6; 9 nucleotides line up with TRBD1. CDR3 length: 14 amino acids. Germline V CDR1 and CDR2: SEHNR, FQNEAQ (reference sequence). V shed 3 bases and J 10 bases; nucleotides not matched to a gene: 4. The CDR3 protein is CASSFGQGYSPLHF. The CDR3 bases are TGTGCCAGCAGCTTCGGACAGGGGTACTCACCCCTCCACTTT.

The V call is TRBV27, the J call TRBJ2-3; D not certain. Trimming took 4 bases from V and 5 from J, leaving 7 bases between them. CDR3 length: 12 amino acids. CDR1 MNHEY and CDR2 SMNVEV come from the germline V gene (reference sequence). CDR3 sequence reads: CASSSPGDTQYF. DNA for the CDR3: TGTGCCAGCAGTTCCCCGGGAGATACGCAGTATTTT.

The chain couples TRBV11-2 to TRBJ1-5; no clear D gene. Germline V gene data show CDR1 as SGHAT and CDR2 as FQNNGV. CDR3 length equals 14 residues. V was clipped by 5 bases and J by 5 bases, with 13 bases between them. CDR3 DNA sequence: TGTGCCAGCAGCCAAGGCGCAGGTTATCAGCCCCAGCATTTT. Its protein is CASSQGAGYQPQHF.

This clone is a singleton in its sample. The CDR3 DNA reads as TGCGCCAGCAGCCCAGACGCCGGGACAGGGTGGAGCTATGGCTACACCTTC. As protein: CASSPDAGTGWSYGYTF. This rearrangement joins TRBV5-1 to TRBJ1-2, with 9 bases fitting TRBD1. The CDR3 runs 17 residues. Germline V gene lookup returns CDR1 SGHRS and CDR2 YFSETQ. The trim removed 4 bases at V and 4 bases at J, leaving 14 bases unmatched.

The chain employs TRBV27 and TRBJ2-1; D gene uncertain. V was cut by 2 bases and J by 4 bases, with 6 bases left in between. The CDR3 loop spans 13 amino acids. CDR1 is MNHEY and CDR2 is SMNVEV in the germline V gene (reference sequence). The CDR3 DNA sequence: TGTGCCAGCAGTTTAGAACTGTACAATGAGCAGTTCTTC. Translated: CASSLELYNEQFF.

The genes are TRBV7-9 and TRBJ2-7; perhaps TRBD2 as D (5 bases). Germline CDR1 reads SEHNR; CDR2 reads FQNEAQ (reference sequence). This CDR3 has 17 amino acids. Trimming took 2 bases from V and 5 from J, leaving 22 bases between them. CDR3 region: CASSLSEFSTSGDEQYF. The CDR3 nucleotides are TGTGCCAGCAGCTTATCGGAATTCAGTACTAGTGGCGACGAGCAGTACTTC.

The CDR3 reads CASSPLGQPSPYEQYF. The CDR3 DNA sequence: TGTGCCAGCTCACCGTTGGGACAGCCATCCCCATACGAGCAGTACTTC. This chain joins TRBV18 and TRBJ2-7; TRBD1 agrees at 7 bases. Germline CDR1 and CDR2: KGHSH and LQKENI. J was trimmed by 4 bases and V by 3 bases; bases with no gene match: 12. CDR3 length equals 16 residues.

The chain uses TRBV7-9 and TRBJ2-5, with D unresolved. CDR1 is SEHNR and CDR2 is FQNEAQ in the germline V gene (reference sequence). CDR3 length equals 13 residues. The V and J ends lost 1 base and 4 bases respectively, with 7 bases between them. CDR3 sequence: CASSLELPETQYF. The CDR3 nucleotides are TGTGCCAGCAGCTTAGAACTACCAGAGACCCAGTACTTC.

This chain links TRBV30 with TRBJ2-7; 8 bases align to TRBD2. V shed 0 bases and J 7 bases; nucleotides not matched to a gene: 8. The CDR3 loop spans 14 amino acids. Germline V gene lookup returns CDR1 GTSNPN and CDR2 SVGIG (reference sequence). Here the CDR3 DNA reads TGTGCCTGGAGTGTCGATAGCGGGAAGCGGGAGCAGTACTTC. Its protein is CAWSVDSGKREQYF.

V is TRBV6-1 and J is TRBJ1-2, with D possibly being TRBD1 (5 bases). V lost 2 bases to trimming and J lost 7 bases, with 11 bases between them. CDR1 MNHNS and CDR2 SASEGT come from the germline V gene. The CDR3 is made up of 13 amino acids. DNA of the CDR3: TGTGCCAGCAGTGAAAATAGGGGCCGTGGCTACACCTTC. The encoded protein is CASSENRGRGYTF.

The rearrangement uses TRBV6-5 and TRBJ2-3; 13 bases match TRBD2. Germline V gene sequence: CDR1 MNHEY, CDR2 SVGAGI. The V segment lost 5 bases and the J segment 11 bases; nucleotides outside the gene matches: 10. The CDR3 extends over 15 amino acids. Here the CDR3 reads CASSRPGLAGSMQYF. The CDR3 bases are TGTGCCAGCAGTCGCCCGGGACTAGCGGGGTCTATGCAGTATTTT.

The rearrangement uses TRBV14 and TRBJ1-2; 10 bases are shared with TRBD1. Germline values: CDR1 SGHDN, CDR2 FVKESK. V gave up 5 bases and J gave up 2 bases; unmatched junction bases: 14. This CDR3 has 18 amino acids. The DNA of the CDR3 is TGTGCCAGCAGCTCCTCGACGGGACAGGGGATTACAAACTATGGCTACACCTTC. It specifies CASSSSTGQGITNYGYTF. The variable domain in full, completed from reference TRBV14 and TRBJ1-2, reads EAGVTQFPSHSVIEKGQTVTLRCDPISGHDNLYWYRRVMGKEIKFLLHFVKESKQDESGMPNNRFLAERTGGTYSTLKVQPAELEDSGVYFCASSSSTGQGITNYGYTFGSGTRLTVV.